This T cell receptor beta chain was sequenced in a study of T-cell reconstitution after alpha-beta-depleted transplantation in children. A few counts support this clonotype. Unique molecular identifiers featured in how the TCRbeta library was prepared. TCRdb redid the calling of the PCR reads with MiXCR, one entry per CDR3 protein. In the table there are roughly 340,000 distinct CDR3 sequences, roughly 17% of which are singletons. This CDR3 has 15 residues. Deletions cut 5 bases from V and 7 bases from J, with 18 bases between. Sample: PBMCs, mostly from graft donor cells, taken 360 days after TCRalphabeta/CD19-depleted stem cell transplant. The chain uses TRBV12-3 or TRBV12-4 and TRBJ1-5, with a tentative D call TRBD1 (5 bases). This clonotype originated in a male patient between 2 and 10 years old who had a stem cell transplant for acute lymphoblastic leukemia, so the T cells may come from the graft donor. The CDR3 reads CASSPIGWGRQPQHF. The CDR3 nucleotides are TGTGCCAGCAGTCCCATTGGGTGGGGACGACAGCCCCAGCATTTT.